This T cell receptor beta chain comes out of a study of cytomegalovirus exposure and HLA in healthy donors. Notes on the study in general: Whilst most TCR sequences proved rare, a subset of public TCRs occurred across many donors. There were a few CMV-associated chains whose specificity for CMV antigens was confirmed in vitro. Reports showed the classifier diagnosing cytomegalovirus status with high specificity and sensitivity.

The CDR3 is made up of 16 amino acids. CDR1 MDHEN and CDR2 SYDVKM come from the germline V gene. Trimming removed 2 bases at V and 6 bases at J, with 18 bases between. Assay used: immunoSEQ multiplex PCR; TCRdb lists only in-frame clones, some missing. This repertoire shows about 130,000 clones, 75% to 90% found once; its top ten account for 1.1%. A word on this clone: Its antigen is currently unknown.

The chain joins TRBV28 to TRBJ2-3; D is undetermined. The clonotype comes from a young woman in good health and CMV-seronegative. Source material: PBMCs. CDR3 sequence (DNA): TGTGCCAGCAGTTTAGTGAGGTTCCTAGGTGATGATACGCAGTATTTT. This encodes CASSLVRFLGDDTQYF.